This T cell receptor (beta chain) was documented in a study of T cell responses to AZD1222 COVID-19 vaccine. Study details: Pooled samples include second doses given at about 4 or 12 weeks.

Here immunoSEQ multiplex PCR was the method, and the copy in TCRdb shows in-frame clones only, minus some. The profile shows 130,000 or so clones, about 90% of them singletons. V was cut by 6 bases and J by 0 bases, with 14 bases left in between. CDR3 size: 15 residues. Germline loops: CDR1 MNHEY, CDR2 SVGAGI. For this clone: Its antigen is not identified.

The study, taken as a whole, reports: Samples come after the peak T cell response, not at day 14. Following two doses of AZD1222, Spike-specific TCR breadth and depth rose.

The chain carries TRBV6-5 and TRBJ1-1; D might be TRBD1 (5 bases). Sequencing was performed on peripheral blood, taken on day 0 of AZD1222 vaccination. This receptor was taken from an adult in good health. The CDR3 loop is CASSPGAGMNTEAFF. DNA of the CDR3: TGTGCCAGCAGCCCCGGGGCAGGGATGAACACTGAAGCTTTCTTT.